The sequence of this T cell receptor beta chain was determined in a study of shared clonotypes between healthy human individuals. Study outcomes and limitations: It was only blood that was sampled, and tissue repertoires likely differ. Between a few donors, naive CD4 clonotypes were shared at a level of about 5%.

Remarks on this clone: Antigen: not known.

Method: immunoSEQ multiplex PCR; TCRdb's copy keeps in-frame clones and lacks some. Of approximately 980,000 clones in the sample, over 75% were seen once. The V end was cut by 4 bases, the J end by 4 bases, with 16 bases between. Germline loops: CDR1 MNHEY, CDR2 SVGAGI. This CDR3 is 16 amino acids long. Specimen: memory CD4+ T cells sorted from blood. Subset given: CD45RA-negative fraction. The receptor was derived from a man aged 18-30 years in good health. This sequence joins TRBV6-5 and TRBJ1-4; D gene unclear. The CDR3 region has the DNA TGTGCCAGCAGTTGGTCAGAACCGTATTATAATGAAAAACTGTTTTTT. Protein: CASSWSEPYYNEKLFF.